Listed below are T cell receptor beta chains from one sample, sequenced in a study of blood T cell repertoires in COVID-19. Measured with immunoSEQ multiplex PCR; TCRdb has only the in-frame clones, and not every one. The repertoire holds more than 250,000 clones, with roughly 86% as singletons. Sequencing used PBMCs or T cells enriched from blood (not recorded which). These receptors originate from a woman under 30 who had recovered from COVID-19. CDR3s include the opening cysteine and the closing phenylalanine or tryptophan. A D gene is named only where the DNA matches it firmly. Only some rows state a clone size, as once, few, many or a class for expanded clones.

d_call	j_call	clone_size	v_call	cdr3_aa	cdr3_nt
.	TRBJ1-1	.	TRBV7-3	CASSSWGGVGEAFF	TGTGCCAGCAGCTCCTGGGGCGGAGTGGGGGAAGCTTTCTTT
.	TRBJ1-3	.	TRBV7-9	CASSSWRVDSTGNTIYF	TGTGCCAGCAGCTCATGGCGGGTGGACAGTACTGGAAACACCATATATTTT
.	TRBJ1-2	.	TRBV28	CASSLDRGYGYTF	TGTGCCAGCAGTTTGGACAGAGGCTATGGCTACACCTTC
.	TRBJ2-3	.	TRBV7-2	CASSLALGSYTDTQYF	TGTGCCAGCAGCTTAGCGCTAGGCAGCTACACAGATACGCAGTATTTT
.	TRBJ2-2	.	TRBV28	CASSFSLGQLTPDTGELFF	TGTGCCAGCAGTTTTAGTCTCGGACAGCTTACCCCCGACACCGGGGAGCTGTTTTTT
TRBD1	TRBJ1-2	few	TRBV4-1	CASSQVQGANGYTF	TGCGCCAGCAGCCAAGTACAGGGGGCAAATGGCTACACCTTC
TRBD1	TRBJ2-6	.	TRBV2	CASSGERGLGANVLTF	TGTGCCAGCAGTGGGGAAAGGGGGCTTGGGGCCAACGTCCTGACTTTC
.	TRBJ2-1	.	TRBV5-1	CASRITDGSSYNEQFF	TGCGCCAGCAGGATCACGGACGGGAGCTCCTACAATGAGCAGTTCTTC
TRBD2	TRBJ2-1	.	TRBV9	CASSPAGTSIYEQFF	TGTGCCAGCAGCCCGGCCGGGACTAGCATATATGAGCAGTTCTTC
.	TRBJ2-1	.	TRBV7-2	CASSLEGLNSYNEQFF	TGTGCCAGCAGCTTAGAGGGACTCAACTCCTACAATGAGCAGTTCTTC
TRBD1	TRBJ1-2	.	TRBV7-8	CASSPELGTGEVVYGYTF	TGTGCCAGCAGCCCGGAACTGGGGACAGGGGAAGTTGTCTATGGCTACACCTTC
.	TRBJ1-2	.	TRBV6-6	CASSYGDPSIGYTF	TGTGCCAGCAGTTACGGAGACCCCTCTATTGGCTACACCTTC
TRBD2	TRBJ2-3	.	TRBV7-9	CASSLLATSGGETDTQYF	TGTGCCAGCAGCTTATTAGCGACTAGCGGGGGGGAGACAGATACGCAGTATTTT
.	TRBJ1-6	.	TRBV4-1	CASSQEGWRGKGRGSPLHF	TGCGCCAGCAGCCAAGAAGGCTGGAGAGGGAAAGGACGTGGATCACCCCTCCACTTT
TRBD1	TRBJ1-6	few	TRBV7-9	CASRPGTENSPLHF	TGTGCCAGCAGGCCCGGGACAGAAAATTCACCCCTCCACTTT
TRBD2	TRBJ2-2	few	TRBV29-1	CSVDEGPGGRSTGELFF	TGCAGCGTTGATGAGGGCCCGGGCGGGAGAAGCACCGGGGAGCTGTTTTTT
.	TRBJ2-3	.	TRBV9	CASSVTGPSDTQYF	TGTGCCAGCAGCGTAACAGGGCCTTCAGATACGCAGTATTTT
.	TRBJ2-3	few	TRBV11-2	CASSLERGTDTQYF	TGTGCCAGCAGCTTAGAGCGGGGCACAGATACGCAGTATTTT
.	TRBJ1-1	.	TRBV3-1/TRBV3-2	CASSQGDGRSFF	TGTGCCAGCAGCCAAGGTGATGGGAGGTCGTTCTTT
TRBD1	TRBJ1-4	.	TRBV6-4	CASSEFGTGARKLFF	TGTGCCAGCAGTGAATTTGGGACAGGGGCGAGAAAACTGTTTTTT
TRBD1	TRBJ1-4	.	TRBV28	CASSLLVGTGDEKLFF	TGTGCCAGCAGTTTATTAGTCGGGACAGGGGACGAAAAACTGTTTTTT
.	TRBJ2-4	.	TRBV7-2	CASSLTLGTTAKNIQYF	TGTGCCAGCAGCTTAACGTTAGGGACAACAGCCAAAAACATTCAGTACTTC
.	TRBJ1-1	.	TRBV2	CASSEALDSNTEAFF	TGTGCCAGCAGTGAAGCGCTGGACAGTAACACTGAAGCTTTCTTT
TRBD2	TRBJ2-1	.	TRBV9	CATWGGSGPYNEQFF	TGTGCCACGTGGGGGGGATCGGGTCCATACAATGAGCAGTTCTTC
TRBD1	TRBJ1-1	.	TRBV6-5	CASWDRGAFF	TGTGCCAGCTGGGACAGGGGAGCCTTCTTT
.	TRBJ1-1	.	TRBV7-8	CASSLVGRGNTEAFF	TGTGCCAGCAGCTTAGTAGGCAGGGGGAACACTGAAGCTTTCTTT
.	TRBJ2-3	.	TRBV19	CASRLDGRPFEAQYF	TGTGCCAGTAGGTTGGATGGCCGACCGTTCGAGGCGCAGTATTTT
.	TRBJ2-7	.	TRBV7-9	CASSLFTGSYEQYF	TGTGCCAGCAGCTTATTTACAGGGAGCTACGAGCAGTACTTC